This TCR beta chain was recovered during a study of CD8+ T cells in alopecia areata listed by TCRdb under 2018. For the wider study: The treated patients took part in an open-label pilot trial in which moderate-to-severe alopecia areata was treated with oral tofacitinib at 5 to 10 mg twice daily. Tofacitinib was given for 6 to 18 months, followed by 6 months of follow-up off drug to assess delayed response and recurrence. In treated patients, disease severity was measured using the SALT score, which gives the percentage of scalp surface area affected. In both human patients and the C3H/HeJ mouse model, the study applied high-throughput TCRbeta sequencing to look at T cell clonal expansion in alopecia areata. Scalp tissue and sorted CD4+ and CD8+ peripheral blood T cells from patchy and totalis/universalis alopecia areata patients and from healthy controls were covered by human TCRbeta sequencing. Biopsies were taken from tofacitinib-treated patients at baseline and at 4 and 24 weeks of treatment, and a later scalp biopsy was taken in several of the tofacitinib-treated patients. Scalp clonality was compared across normal scalp (n=4), patchy alopecia areata scalp (n=8), and alopecia totalis/universalis scalp (n=8). RNA came from the PAXgene miRNA kit for fixed scalp, the miRNeasy kit for PBMCs, and the RNeasy kit for mouse skin. immunoSEQ multiplex PCR using 35 Vbeta forward primers and 13 Jbeta reverse primers was used to amplify TCRbeta CDR3 regions. Findings and caveats that apply to the study as a whole: Because the treated cohort was small and had only one nonresponder, larger studies are needed to examine links between baseline CD8+ expansion and response. With tofacitinib, both scalp clonality and the number of expanded CD8+ clones among the top 100 scalp clones went down significantly. During tofacitinib treatment, many expanded lesional clones stuck around in both scalp and blood, and this persistence may partly explain why relapse happens after treatment is stopped. Higher clonality and more expanded CD8+ clones were observed in lesional scalp than in normal scalp, particularly in alopecia totalis/universalis, a finding suggestive of antigenic drive. Shared TCR sequences between patients were less evident than in mice, which may be partly attributable to HLA diversity in the patient population. Scalp TCR repertoire analysis is complicated because resident alphabeta T cells in normal human skin are also sequenced, whereas mouse skin is dominated by gammadelta T cells.

Details on this clone: Its specific antigen is unknown. Base qualities are missing; no much larger clone stands one base away.

Inclusive of the bounding cysteine and phenylalanine, the CDR3 is 8 residues long. Of all the DNA, just the CDR3 is kept, 24 bases in frame from base 1. Receptors were amplified or captured by the immunoSEQ multiplex PCR assay. To provide template for TCR sequencing, every sample had RNA extracted and reverse transcribed into cDNA. First-strand cDNA was synthesized using SuperScript III with a 2:1 mix of oligo-dT and random hexamers. A synthetic immune receptor repertoire was used to gauge amplification bias, and whatever bias remained was removed computationally. On the authors' methods: After raw reads were preprocessed to remove errors, the CDR3 was defined following IMGT conventions as running from the conserved cysteine to phenylalanine. Clonality was calculated as 1 minus Shannon entropy normalized by log2 of the number of productive unique TCRs. Whether each scalp clone was CD4 or CD8 was inferred by checking scalp TCRbeta sequences against the CD4 and CD8 repertoires from sorted blood. The immuneACCESS repertoire file appears here via TCRdb, limited to in-frame rearrangements. These files lack a portion of the clones; in checked studies, under half of the deficit traces to unresolved V genes, and the cause of the others is not known. V and J calls and clone size come straight from that table; D and trimming were deduced from the DNA. Within this sample are about 120,000 clones, with approximately 53% of them counted one time only. Approximately 0.5% of the sample comes from the top ten.

The time point label here, explained by the study, means: more than 3 weeks on oral tofacitinib. The treatment or condition label, as the study defines it: oral pan-JAK inhibitor, 5-10 mg twice daily. Lesional scalp punch biopsies and peripheral blood were obtained from alopecia areata patients. PBMCs were separated by density centrifugation and stained for CD3, CD4 and CD8, after which CD4+ and CD8+ T cells were sorted on a FACSAria. In this chain, TRBV12-2 is recombined with TRBJ1-2. TRBV12-2 is a pseudogene segment. This specimen was CD4+ T cells sorted from blood, taken at week 4, from a patient treated with tofacitinib. The TCR comes from a human donor with alopecia areata. The DNA sequence reads TGTGCAAGTCGTGGCTACACCTTC. Translated, this is CASRGYTF.